The clone carrying this TCR beta chain was picked up a small number of times. What it recognizes is unknown. This CDR3 comprises 15 residues. The trim removed 7 bases at V and 5 bases at J, leaving 10 bases unmatched. CDR1 and CDR2 (germline): ENHRY, SYGVKD. The data originate from a study of response to subunit inactivated influenza vaccine. Whole-study findings and limits: It was the authors' suggestion that each seasonal influenza vaccination recruits few new T cells.

TCRdb re-derived calls from the RT-PCR reads in MiXCR, one entry per CDR3 protein. The table has about 580,000 distinct CDR3 sequences, approximately 14% seen once. This clonotype was sampled from a man aged 50 to 59 who received an inactivated influenza vaccine. The sequencing here drew on PBMCs from blood, taken 11 to 12 days after vaccination. The chain employs TRBV10-3 and TRBJ2-3; 9 nucleotides align to TRBD1. DNA of the CDR3: TGTGCCATCAAGGGACAGGGCGACGTACGAGATACGCAGTATTTT. Its protein product is CAIKGQGDVRDTQYF.